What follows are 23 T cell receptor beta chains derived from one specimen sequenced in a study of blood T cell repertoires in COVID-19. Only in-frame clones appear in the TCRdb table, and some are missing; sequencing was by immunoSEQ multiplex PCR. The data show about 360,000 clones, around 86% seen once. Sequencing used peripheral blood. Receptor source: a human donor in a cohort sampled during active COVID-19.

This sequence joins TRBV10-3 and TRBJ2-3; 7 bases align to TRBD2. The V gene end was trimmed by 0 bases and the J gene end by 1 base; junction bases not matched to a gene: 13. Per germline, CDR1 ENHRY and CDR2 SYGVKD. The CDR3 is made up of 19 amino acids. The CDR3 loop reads CAISESYAGDVLGTDTQYF. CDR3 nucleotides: TGTGCCATCAGTGAGTCGTACGCGGGAGATGTATTGGGCACAGATACGCAGTATTTT.

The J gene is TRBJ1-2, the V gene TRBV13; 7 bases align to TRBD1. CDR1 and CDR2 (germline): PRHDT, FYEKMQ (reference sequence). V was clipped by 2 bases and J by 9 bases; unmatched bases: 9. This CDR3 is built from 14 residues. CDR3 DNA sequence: TGTGCCAGCAGCTTAACGGGGCAGGGGGGAAGCTACACCTTC. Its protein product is CASSLTGQGGSYTF. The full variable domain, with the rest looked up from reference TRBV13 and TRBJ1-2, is AAGVIQSPRHLIKEKRETATLKCYPIPRHDTVYWYQQGPGQDPQFLISFYEKMQSDKGSIPDRFSAQQFSDYHSELNMSSLELGDSALYFCASSLTGQGGSYTFGSGTRLTVV.

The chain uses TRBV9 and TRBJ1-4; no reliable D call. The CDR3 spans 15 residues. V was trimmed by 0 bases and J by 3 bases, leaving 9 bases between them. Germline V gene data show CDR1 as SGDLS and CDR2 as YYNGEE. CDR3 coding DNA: TGTGCCAGCAGCGTAGCGGTTGCTCCTAATGAAAAACTGTTTTTT. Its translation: CASSVAVAPNEKLFF.

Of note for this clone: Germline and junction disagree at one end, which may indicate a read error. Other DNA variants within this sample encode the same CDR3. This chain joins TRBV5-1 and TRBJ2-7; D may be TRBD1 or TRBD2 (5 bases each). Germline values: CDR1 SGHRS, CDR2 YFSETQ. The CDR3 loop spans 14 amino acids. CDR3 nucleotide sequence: TGCGCCAGTAGCTTGGCGGGCCAGGGCTACGAGCAGTACTTC. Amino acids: CASSLAGQGYEQYF.

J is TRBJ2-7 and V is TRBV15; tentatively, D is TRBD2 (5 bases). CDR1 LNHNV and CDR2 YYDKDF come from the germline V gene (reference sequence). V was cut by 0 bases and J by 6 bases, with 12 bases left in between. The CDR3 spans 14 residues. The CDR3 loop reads CATSRETLGGEQYF. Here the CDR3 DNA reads TGTGCCACCAGCAGAGAGACTCTCGGAGGCGAGCAGTACTTC. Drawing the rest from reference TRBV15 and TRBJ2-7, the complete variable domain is DAMVIQNPRYQVTQFGKPVTLSCSQTLNHNVMYWYQQKSSQAPKLLFHYYDKDFNNEADTPDNFQSRRPNTSFCFLDIRSPGLGDTAMYLCATSRETLGGEQYFGPGTRLTVT.

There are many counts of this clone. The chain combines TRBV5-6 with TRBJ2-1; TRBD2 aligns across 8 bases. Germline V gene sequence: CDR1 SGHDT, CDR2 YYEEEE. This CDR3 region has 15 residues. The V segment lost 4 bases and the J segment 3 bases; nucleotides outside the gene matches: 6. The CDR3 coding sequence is TGTGCCAGCAGCGTGAGCGGGGGCCTCTACAATGAGCAGTTCTTC. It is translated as CASSVSGGLYNEQFF.

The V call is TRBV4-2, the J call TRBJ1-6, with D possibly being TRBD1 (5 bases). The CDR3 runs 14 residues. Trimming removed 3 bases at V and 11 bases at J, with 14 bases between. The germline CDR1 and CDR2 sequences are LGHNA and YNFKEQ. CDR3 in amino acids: CASSHPGLAAPLHF. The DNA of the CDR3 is TGTGCCAGCAGCCATCCGGGGCTAGCGGCACCCCTCCACTTT.

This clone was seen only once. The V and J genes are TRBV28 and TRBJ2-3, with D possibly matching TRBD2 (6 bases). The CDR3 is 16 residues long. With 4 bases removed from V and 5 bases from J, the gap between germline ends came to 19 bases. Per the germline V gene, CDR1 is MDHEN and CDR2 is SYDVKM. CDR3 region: CASSYGRHPSGDTQYF. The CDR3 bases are TGTGCCAGCAGTTACGGGAGACACCCCTCCGGAGATACGCAGTATTTT.

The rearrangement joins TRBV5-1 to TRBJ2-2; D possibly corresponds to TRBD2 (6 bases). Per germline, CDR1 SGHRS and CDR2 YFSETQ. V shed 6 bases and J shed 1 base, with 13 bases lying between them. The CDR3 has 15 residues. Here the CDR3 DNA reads TGCGCCAGCACCACAGCGGGCATGAACACCGGGGAGCTGTTTTTT. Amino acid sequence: CASTTAGMNTGELFF.

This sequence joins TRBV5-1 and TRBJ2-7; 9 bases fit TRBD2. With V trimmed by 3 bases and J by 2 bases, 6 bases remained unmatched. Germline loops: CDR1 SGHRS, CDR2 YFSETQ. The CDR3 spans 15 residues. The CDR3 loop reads CASSSMGGRAYEQYF. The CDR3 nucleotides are TGCGCCAGCAGCTCCATGGGCGGGAGGGCCTACGAGCAGTACTTC.

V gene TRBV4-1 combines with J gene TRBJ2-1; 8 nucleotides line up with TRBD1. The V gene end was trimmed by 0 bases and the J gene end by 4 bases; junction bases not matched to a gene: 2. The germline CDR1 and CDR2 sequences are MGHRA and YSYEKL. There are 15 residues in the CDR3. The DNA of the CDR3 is TGCGCCAGCAGCCAAGACAGGGGGCGGTACAATGAGCAGTTCTTC. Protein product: CASSQDRGRYNEQFF.

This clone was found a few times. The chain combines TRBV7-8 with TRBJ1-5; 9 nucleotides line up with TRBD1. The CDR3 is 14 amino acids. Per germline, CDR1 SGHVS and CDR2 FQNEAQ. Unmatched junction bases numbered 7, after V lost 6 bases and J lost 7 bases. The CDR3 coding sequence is TGTGCCAGCAGTCGGGACAGGGTAGGCCAGCCCCAGCATTTT. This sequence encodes CASSRDRVGQPQHF.

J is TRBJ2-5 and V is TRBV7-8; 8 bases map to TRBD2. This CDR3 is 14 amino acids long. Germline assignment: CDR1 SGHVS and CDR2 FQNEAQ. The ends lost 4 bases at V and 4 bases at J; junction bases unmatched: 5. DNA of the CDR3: TGTGCCAGCAGCTACCCCGGGGGGGTAGAGACCCAGTACTTC. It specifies CASSYPGGVETQYF.

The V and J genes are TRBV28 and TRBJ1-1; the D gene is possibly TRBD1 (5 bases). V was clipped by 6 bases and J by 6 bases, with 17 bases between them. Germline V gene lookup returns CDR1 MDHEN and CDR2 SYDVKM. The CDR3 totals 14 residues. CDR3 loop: CASRPTARTAEAFF. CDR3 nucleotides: TGTGCCAGCAGACCGACAGCCAGAACGGCTGAAGCTTTCTTT.

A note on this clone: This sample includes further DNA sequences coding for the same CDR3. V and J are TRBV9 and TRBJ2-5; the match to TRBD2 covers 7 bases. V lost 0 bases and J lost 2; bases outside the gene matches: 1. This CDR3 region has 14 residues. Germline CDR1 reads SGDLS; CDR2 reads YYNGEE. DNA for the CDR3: TGTGCCAGCAGCGTAGGCGGGAGTCAAGAGACCCAGTACTTC. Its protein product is CASSVGGSQETQYF.

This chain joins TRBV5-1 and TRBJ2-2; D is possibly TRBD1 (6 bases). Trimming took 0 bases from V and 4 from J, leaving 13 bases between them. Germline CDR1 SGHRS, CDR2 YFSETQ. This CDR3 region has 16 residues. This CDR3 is CASSLGSTGTTGELFF. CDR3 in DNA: TGCGCCAGCAGCTTGGGGTCTACAGGGACCACCGGGGAGCTGTTTTTT.

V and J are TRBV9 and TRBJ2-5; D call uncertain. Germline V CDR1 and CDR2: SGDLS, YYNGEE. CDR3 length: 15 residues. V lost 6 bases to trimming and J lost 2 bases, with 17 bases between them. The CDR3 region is CASTQSVSLQETQYF. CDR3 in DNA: TGTGCCAGCACCCAAAGCGTCTCTCTTCAAGAGACCCAGTACTTC.

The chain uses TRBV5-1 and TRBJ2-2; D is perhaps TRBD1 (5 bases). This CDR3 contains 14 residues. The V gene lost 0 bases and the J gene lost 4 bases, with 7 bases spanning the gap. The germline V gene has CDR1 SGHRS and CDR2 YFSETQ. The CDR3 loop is CASSLEGVTGELFF. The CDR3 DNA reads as TGCGCCAGCAGCTTGGAAGGGGTCACCGGGGAGCTGTTTTTT. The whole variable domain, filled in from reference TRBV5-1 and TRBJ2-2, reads KAGVTQTPRYLIKTRGQQVTLSCSPISGHRSVSWYQQTPGQGLQFLFEYFSETQRNKGNFPGRFSGRQFSNSRSEMNVSTLELGDSALYLCASSLEGVTGELFFGEGSRLTVL.

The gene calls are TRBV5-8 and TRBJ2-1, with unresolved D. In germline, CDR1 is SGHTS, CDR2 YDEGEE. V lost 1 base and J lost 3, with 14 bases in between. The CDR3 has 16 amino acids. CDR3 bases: TGTGCCAGCAGCTTGTATCGCGGCCGTGACTACAATGAGCAGTTCTTC. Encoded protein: CASSLYRGRDYNEQFF. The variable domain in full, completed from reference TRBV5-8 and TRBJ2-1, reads EAGVTQSPTHLIKTRGQQATLRCSPISGHTSVYWYQQALGLGLQFLLWYDEGEERNRGNFPPRFSGRQFPNYSSELNVNALELEDSALYLCASSLYRGRDYNEQFFGPGTRLTVL.

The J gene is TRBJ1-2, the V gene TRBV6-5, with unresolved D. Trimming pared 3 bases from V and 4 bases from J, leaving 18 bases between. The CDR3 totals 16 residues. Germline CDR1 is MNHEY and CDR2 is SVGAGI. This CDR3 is CASSYYPPEDSYGYTF. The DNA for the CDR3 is TGTGCCAGCAGTTATTACCCCCCCGAGGATAGCTATGGCTACACCTTC.

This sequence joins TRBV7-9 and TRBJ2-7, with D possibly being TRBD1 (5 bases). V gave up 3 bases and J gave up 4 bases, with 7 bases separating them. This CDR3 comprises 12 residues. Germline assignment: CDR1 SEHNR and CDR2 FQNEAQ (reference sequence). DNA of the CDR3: TGTGCCAGCAGCTTGAAGGGGTACGAGCAGTACTTC. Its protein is CASSLKGYEQYF.

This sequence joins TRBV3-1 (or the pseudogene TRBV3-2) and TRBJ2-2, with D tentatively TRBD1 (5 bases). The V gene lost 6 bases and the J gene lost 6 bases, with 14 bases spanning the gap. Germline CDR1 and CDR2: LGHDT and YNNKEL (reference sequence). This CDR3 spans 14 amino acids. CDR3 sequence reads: CASSYTPRAGELFF. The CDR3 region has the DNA TGTGCCAGCAGTTACACCCCCAGGGCCGGGGAGCTGTTTTTT.

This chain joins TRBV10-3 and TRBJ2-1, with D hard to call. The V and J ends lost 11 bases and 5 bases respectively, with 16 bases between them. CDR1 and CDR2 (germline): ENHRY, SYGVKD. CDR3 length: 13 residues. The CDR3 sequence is CASSPPENNEQFF. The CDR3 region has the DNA TGTGCCTCCTCCCCTCCGGAGAACAATGAGCAGTTCTTC.